The 21 T cell receptor beta chains listed next were all sequenced from one sample in a study of T cell responses to AZD1222 COVID-19 vaccine. TCRdb's table, derived via immunoSEQ multiplex PCR, lists solely in-frame clones and lacks some. The sample holds some 150,000 clones; about 89% are singletons and the top ten take 1.5% to 2%. The source material was peripheral blood, sampled on day 0 of AZD1222 vaccination. The receptors were gathered from an adult in good health.

This chain uses TRBV11-2 with TRBJ1-6, with 10 nucleotides matching TRBD1. Trimming cost V 3 bases and J 9 bases; bases outside gene matches: 11. The CDR3 has 17 amino acids. Germline values: CDR1 SGHAT, CDR2 FQNNGV. The chain's CDR3 is CASSLSGTGVGGSPLHF. In DNA, the CDR3 is TGTGCCAGCAGCTTGAGCGGGACAGGGGTAGGAGGTTCACCCCTCCACTTT.

The rearrangement joins TRBV5-4 to TRBJ1-5; D is ambiguous. The CDR3 loop spans 14 amino acids. V lost 2 bases to trimming and J lost 1 base, with 7 bases between them. In germline, CDR1 is SGHNT, CDR2 YYREEE (reference sequence). The CDR3 loop is CASSFAGSNQPQHF. The CDR3 DNA reads as TGTGCCAGCAGCTTCGCCGGAAGCAATCAGCCCCAGCATTTT.

The chain carries TRBV7-6 and TRBJ1-4; TRBD1 is a possible D gene (5 bases). The CDR3 runs to 17 residues. Trimming took 1 base from V and 2 from J, leaving 14 bases between them. CDR1 and CDR2 from the germline V gene are SGHVS and FNYEAQ. The CDR3 nucleotides read TGTGCCAGCAGCTTAGAGGAGTCGGGGCGGACTAATGAAAAACTGTTTTTT. Protein: CASSLEESGRTNEKLFF.

The chain couples TRBV12-3 or TRBV12-4 to TRBJ1-6; TRBD1 agrees at 7 bases. After removal of 6 bases from V and 6 bases from J, the junction contained 2 bases not matched to a gene. The CDR3 runs 13 residues. CDR3 amino acids: CASSQGGNSPLHF. Here the CDR3 DNA reads TGTGCCAGCAGCCAGGGGGGTAATTCACCCCTCCACTTT.

This chain joins TRBV5-1 and TRBJ2-5, with 16 bases aligning to TRBD2. Germline V gives CDR1 SGHRS, CDR2 YFSETQ. Trimming took 5 bases from V and 5 from J; bases not matched to a gene: 9. There are 17 residues in the CDR3. The CDR3 DNA follows: TGCGCCAGCAGTGGGACTAGCGGGGGGGTGACCAGGGAGACCCAGTACTTC. Protein sequence: CASSGTSGGVTRETQYF.

The CDR3, as DNA: TGTGCCAGTAGCGGCAGGGAGTACACTGAAGCTTTCTTT. It codes for CASSGREYTEAFF. This rearrangement joins TRBV19 to TRBJ1-1; D is possibly TRBD1 (5 bases). Germline V lookup: CDR1 LNHDA, CDR2 SQIVND (reference sequence). Trimming pared 6 bases from V and 3 bases from J, leaving 11 bases between. CDR3 length equals 13 residues.

The gene calls are TRBV7-8 and TRBJ2-1; 8 positions match TRBD2. This CDR3 comprises 20 residues. Trimming cost V 0 bases and J 0 bases; bases outside gene matches: 13. Germline V CDR1 and CDR2: SGHVS, FQNEAQ. The CDR3 sequence: CASSLAASGSGPSSYNEQFF. CDR3 nucleotide sequence: TGTGCCAGCAGCTTAGCGGCAAGCGGGAGCGGCCCGAGCTCCTACAATGAGCAGTTCTTC.

The CDR3 sequence: CASSYGGNNYGYTF. CDR3 sequence (DNA): TGTGCCAGCAGCTATGGGGGGAATAACTATGGCTACACCTTC. The chain combines TRBV7-2 with TRBJ1-2, with D perhaps matching TRBD1 (5 bases). The germline CDR1 and CDR2 sequences are SGHTA and FQGNSA. Trimming took off 4 bases at V and 1 base at J, with 10 bases between the two ends. The CDR3 sequence is 14 residues long. Together with reference TRBV7-2 and TRBJ1-2, the CDR3 gives the full variable domain: GAGVSQSPSNKVTEKGKDVELRCDPISGHTALYWYRQSLGQGLEFLIYFQGNSAPDKSGLPSDRFSAERTGGSVSTLTIQRTQQEDSAVYLCASSYGGNNYGYTFGSGTRLTVV.

This chain connects TRBV4-2 to TRBJ2-1; no firm D call. CDR1 is LGHNA, CDR2 YNFKEQ, per germline. There are 14 residues in the CDR3. With 2 bases removed from V and 3 bases from J, the gap between germline ends came to 8 bases. The CDR3 DNA follows: TGTGCCAGCAGCCAAACTACAAACTACAATGAGCAGTTCTTC. Its protein is CASSQTTNYNEQFF.

This clone was counted a single time. V usage is TRBV30 and J usage is TRBJ1-6; D gene ambiguous. This CDR3 has 15 amino acids. V was trimmed by 3 bases and J by 10 bases, leaving 19 bases between them. Per germline, CDR1 GTSNPN and CDR2 SVGIG (reference sequence). CDR3 nucleotide sequence: TGTGCCTGGAGAGTGTACCGTCCAGGCTTCTCACCCCTCCACTTT. The encoded protein is CAWRVYRPGFSPLHF.

J is TRBJ1-5 and V is TRBV27; TRBD1 matches at 7 bases. The CDR3 is 15 residues long. V lost 5 bases and J lost 0; bases outside the gene matches: 4. CDR1 and CDR2 (germline): MNHEY, SMNVEV (reference sequence). CDR3 sequence (DNA): TGTGCCAGCAGTATGGGACAGTATAGCAATCAGCCCCAGCATTTT. It codes for CASSMGQYSNQPQHF.

A few counts support this clone. This chain links TRBV10-2 with TRBJ1-3; D remains unclear. The germline gives CDR1 WSHSY, CDR2 SAAADI. V was pared by 0 bases and J by 0 bases, with 15 bases between. CDR3 length equals 18 residues. The CDR3 nucleotides read TGCGCCAGCAGTGAGTCGAACCTTATTCGAAACTCTGGAAACACCATATATTTT. The encoded protein is CASSESNLIRNSGNTIYF.

The chain joins TRBV3-1 (or the pseudogene TRBV3-2) to TRBJ1-2; TRBD1 matches at 8 bases. This CDR3 spans 13 amino acids. Trimming took 3 bases from V and 4 from J; bases not matched to a gene: 1. Germline CDR1 LGHDT, CDR2 YNNKEL (reference sequence). The CDR3 loop is CASSHGTGYGYTF. CDR3 DNA sequence: TGTGCCAGCAGCCACGGGACAGGCTATGGCTACACCTTC.

The chain uses TRBV6-5 and TRBJ1-5, with 7 bases lining up with TRBD1. The V segment lost 6 bases and the J segment 7 bases; nucleotides outside the gene matches: 9. Germline CDR1 is MNHEY and CDR2 is SVGAGI. This CDR3 contains 14 residues. The CDR3 bases are TGTGCCAGCAGGCGCGACAGGGCGGACCAGCCCCAGCATTTT. It specifies CASRRDRADQPQHF.

The chain links TRBV7-8 to TRBJ2-2, with 8 nucleotides matching TRBD1. V lost 1 base and J lost 8; bases outside the gene matches: 6. Germline values: CDR1 SGHVS, CDR2 FQNEAQ. This CDR3 is 15 amino acids long. The CDR3 spells CASSLGRGLTGELFF. The CDR3 DNA is TGTGCCAGCAGCTTAGGCAGGGGGCTCACTGGGGAGCTGTTTTTT.

The chain has TRBV19 and TRBJ2-1, with 7 bases that match TRBD2. With V trimmed by 3 bases and J by 9 bases, 11 bases remained unmatched. The CDR3 is 15 residues long. Germline CDR1 reads LNHDA; CDR2 reads SQIVND (reference sequence). CDR3 in amino acids: CASSMLAALTSEQFF. The CDR3 DNA is TGTGCCAGTAGTATGCTAGCGGCTCTAACTAGTGAGCAGTTCTTC.

This chain joins TRBV6-2 or TRBV6-3 and TRBJ2-1; 10 nucleotides line up with TRBD2. The CDR3 covers 14 residues. Germline CDR1 and CDR2: MNHEY and SVGEGT. After removal of 5 bases from V and 2 bases from J, the junction contained 0 bases not matched to a gene. CDR3 DNA: TGTGCCAGCAGTACTAGCGGGGCCTACAATGAGCAGTTCTTC. Encoded protein: CASSTSGAYNEQFF.

The chain recombines TRBV6-1 with TRBJ2-3; 8 bases fit TRBD1. V was clipped by 3 bases and J by 4 bases; unmatched bases: 6. Germline V gives CDR1 MNHNS, CDR2 SASEGT. This CDR3 is built from 15 residues. This CDR3 reads CASSERRGLADTQYF. As DNA, the CDR3 is TGTGCCAGCAGTGAGCGCAGGGGGCTTGCAGATACGCAGTATTTT.

The rearrangement uses TRBV7-3 and TRBJ2-1; D might be TRBD2 (6 bases). Per germline, CDR1 SGHTA and CDR2 FQGTGA. This CDR3 is 15 amino acids long. V gave up 5 bases and J gave up 4 bases, with 15 bases separating them. CDR3 nucleotides: TGTGCCAGCAGCCCCATCGGGGGTGGTTACAATGAGCAGTTCTTC. Its protein is CASSPIGGGYNEQFF.

This clone was detected only a few times. J is TRBJ2-3 and V is TRBV7-9; D is possibly TRBD2 (5 bases). V lost 1 base and J 7 bases, leaving 15 bases between the germline ends. The CDR3 length is 15 residues. The germline gives CDR1 SEHNR, CDR2 FQNEAQ (reference sequence). The CDR3 is CASSLERTLENTQYF. CDR3 DNA: TGTGCCAGCAGCTTAGAAAGGACTTTGGAAAATACGCAGTATTTT.

This clone occurred once. This chain links TRBV28 with TRBJ1-2; TRBD1 might be the D (6 bases). Germline V gene sequence: CDR1 MDHEN, CDR2 SYDVKM. The V end was cut by 1 base, the J end by 8 bases, with 11 bases between. This CDR3 region has 13 residues. The CDR3 is CASSLLGALGYTF. CDR3 in DNA: TGTGCCAGCAGTTTATTGGGGGCCCTCGGCTACACCTTC.